The 32 T cell receptor beta chains below all came from one sample that was sequenced in a study of T cells in Graves' hyperthyroidism and ophthalmopathy. RNA transcripts served as the template for amplifying TCR beta CDR3 regions. The TCR CDR3 first-round RT-PCR relied on the HTBI primer set. TCRdb redid the calling of the multiplex PCR reads with MiXCR, one entry per CDR3 protein. The repertoire holds roughly 500,000 distinct CDR3 sequences, with roughly 15% as singletons. The specimen sequenced was blood. Every receptor here comes from a young woman with Graves' ophthalmopathy.

Comment on this clonotype: A much larger clone lies one base from this, so it may be a read error. The chain employs TRBV10-3 and TRBJ2-2; tentative D call: TRBD1 (5 bases). Germline V lookup: CDR1 ENHRY, CDR2 SYGVKD. The length of the CDR3 is 16 residues. The CDR3 region is CTISATGHANTGELFF. The CDR3 DNA is TGTACCATCAGCGCCACAGGACACGCGAACACCGGGGAGCTGTTTTTT.

The chain uses TRBV4-3 and TRBJ1-3; D remains unclear. V was shortened by 0 bases and J by 2 bases, with 8 bases between the two germline ends. From germline, CDR1 is LGHNA and CDR2 YSLEER. The CDR3 runs to 15 residues. The chain's CDR3 is CASSQDSAAGNTIYF. As DNA, the CDR3 is TGCGCCAGCAGCCAAGATAGCGCAGCTGGAAACACCATATATTTT.

The sample holds a few counts of this clonotype. V usage is TRBV27 and J usage is TRBJ1-4; TRBD1 aligns across 10 bases. J gave up 7 bases and V 7 bases, and 12 bases lay outside the gene matches. The germline CDR1 and CDR2 sequences are MNHEY and SMNVEV (reference sequence). The CDR3 sequence is 16 residues long. CDR3 DNA: TGTGCCAGCAAGCTCCGGGACAGGGGATTCGGTGAAAAACTGTTTTTT. Amino acids: CASKLRDRGFGEKLFF.

This clonotype has more than one count but fewer than ten. The chain carries TRBV20-1 and TRBJ1-1; no firm D call. Trimming cost V 6 bases and J 3 bases, with 14 bases left between them. The germline gives CDR1 DFQATT, CDR2 SNEGSKA (reference sequence). The CDR3 consists of 13 residues. The DNA for the CDR3 is TGCAGTGCAGCGGTCGGGGTGGACACTGAAGCTTTCTTT. It translates to CSAAVGVDTEAFF.

This clonotype was counted many times. The chain couples TRBV7-8 to TRBJ2-1, with TRBD1 identical over 11 bases. Trimming took 6 bases from V and 6 from J; bases not matched to a gene: 1. This CDR3 comprises 13 residues. Germline values: CDR1 SGHVS, CDR2 FQNEAQ. CDR3 region: CASRDRGRNEQFF. The CDR3 DNA is TGTGCCAGCAGGGACAGGGGGCGCAATGAGCAGTTCTTC.

Ten or more counts support this clonotype. V gene TRBV15 combines with J gene TRBJ2-1; TRBD2 agrees at 9 bases. The CDR3 consists of 16 residues. The V gene end was trimmed by 6 bases and the J gene end by 6 bases; junction bases not matched to a gene: 12. From germline, CDR1 is LNHNV and CDR2 YYDKDF (reference sequence). The CDR3 DNA sequence: TGTGCCACCAGTACTCCATTACTAGCGGGCCTCAATGAGCAGTTCTTC. It translates to CATSTPLLAGLNEQFF.

This clonotype was seen at least ten times. The chain is built from TRBV30 and TRBJ2-7, with D possibly TRBD2 on 6 matching bases. The ends were cut back, 0 bases at V and 4 bases at J, with 19 bases in the middle. The germline gives CDR1 GTSNPN, CDR2 SVGIG (reference sequence). There are 16 residues in the CDR3. The CDR3 DNA reads as TGTGCCTGGAGTGTGGGGAGGTTCGATGGGCAATACGAGCAGTACTTC. Translation: CAWSVGRFDGQYEQYF.

This clonotype has more than one count but fewer than ten. This may arise from a read error, as a much more abundant clone is one base away. This chain joins TRBV7-2 and TRBJ1-5; D not resolved. CDR3 length: 15 residues. The germline gives CDR1 SGHTA, CDR2 FQGNSA. This CDR3 is CASNLVAGGNQPQHF. The CDR3 DNA reads as TGTGCCAGCAACTTAGTTGCAGGCGGCAATCAGCCCCAGCATTTT.

This clonotype was found many times. The chain uses TRBV20-1 and TRBJ2-5; 7 bases are shared with TRBD2. CDR3 size: 14 residues. V was pared by 6 bases and J by 5 bases, with 12 bases of the junction left unmatched. CDR1 and CDR2 from the germline V gene are DFQATT and SNEGSKA (reference sequence). The CDR3 nucleotides are TGCAGTGCCCAATCCGGACTAGGGGAGGAGACCCAGTACTTC. The encoded protein is CSAQSGLGEETQYF.

This clonotype was seen only a few times. The chain is built from TRBV20-1 and TRBJ1-1; D is perhaps TRBD1 (6 bases). CDR3 length: 16 residues. Germline V lookup: CDR1 DFQATT, CDR2 SNEGSKA (reference sequence). V was trimmed by 0 bases and J by 8 bases, leaving 22 bases between them. The CDR3 DNA reads as TGCAGTGCTAGAGAGACGAGGGCGACAGGTACAAAGGAAGCTTTCTTT. This codes for CSARETRATGTKEAFF.

In this sample, this clonotype turned up many times. The CDR3 DNA follows: TGTGCCAGCACTCTGACAGGGTACGACACTGAAGCTTTCTTT. Encoded protein: CASTLTGYDTEAFF. V usage is TRBV27 and J usage is TRBJ1-1; 7 nucleotides line up with TRBD1. V lost 7 bases to trimming and J lost 3 bases; unmatched junction nucleotides: 8. Germline values: CDR1 MNHEY, CDR2 SMNVEV (reference sequence). The CDR3 is 14 residues long.

This clonotype was seen at least ten times. The chain uses TRBV20-1 and TRBJ2-7; 13 bases line up with TRBD2. V was clipped by 3 bases and J by 6 bases; unmatched bases: 23. Germline CDR1 DFQATT, CDR2 SNEGSKA (reference sequence). CDR3 length: 20 residues. CDR3 coding DNA: TGCAGTGCTAGGATGACACCGGGACTAGCGGGACTCGGCCTACGAGGCGAGCAGTACTTC. Its translation: CSARMTPGLAGLGLRGEQYF.

This chain joins TRBV10-1 and TRBJ2-1, with 8 positions matching TRBD2. Losses at the gene ends were 1 base for V and 0 bases for J; bases not matched to a gene: 8. This CDR3 comprises 18 residues. The germline gives CDR1 WNHNN, CDR2 SYGVQD (reference sequence). As DNA, the CDR3 is TGCGCCAGCAGTGAGTTCCGACTAGCGCAGAGCTCCTACAATGAGCAGTTCTTC. Encoded protein: CASSEFRLAQSSYNEQFF.

The CDR3 coding sequence is TGTGCCAGCAGTTTTACACCTACCTACGAGCAGTACTTC. It yields the protein CASSFTPTYEQYF. The V gene is TRBV6-5, the J gene TRBJ2-7; D call uncertain. This CDR3 is 13 amino acids long. Trimming pared 4 bases from V and 2 bases from J, leaving 9 bases between. CDR1 is MNHEY and CDR2 is SVGAGI in the germline V gene.

There are a few counts of this clonotype. The rearrangement links TRBV20-1 to TRBJ2-3; 14 bases are shared with TRBD2. This CDR3 spans 18 amino acids. V dropped 5 bases and J dropped 2; count of bases not matched to a gene: 12. CDR1 and CDR2 (germline): DFQATT, SNEGSKA (reference sequence). The CDR3 is CSAEGLAGVNSFTDTQYF. The CDR3 DNA sequence: TGCAGTGCTGAGGGACTAGCGGGAGTCAATTCTTTCACAGATACGCAGTATTTT.

This clonotype was observed many times. The CDR3 bases are TGTGCCAGCAGTGGACTAGCGGGAGGTTCCTACAATGAGCAGTTCTTC. Translation: CASSGLAGGSYNEQFF. This chain connects TRBV7-2 to TRBJ2-1; 14 bases are a match to TRBD2. V dropped 6 bases and J dropped 1; count of bases not matched to a gene: 2. The CDR3 loop spans 16 amino acids. Germline CDR1 SGHTA, CDR2 FQGNSA.

This clonotype was observed many times. V is TRBV20-1 and J is TRBJ2-1, with 9 bases fitting TRBD2. The germline CDR1 and CDR2 sequences are DFQATT and SNEGSKA (reference sequence). V shed 3 bases and J 4 bases; nucleotides not matched to a gene: 7. CDR3 size: 15 residues. DNA of the CDR3: TGCAGTGCTAGGACTGTAGCGGGAGCGTACAATGAGCAGTTCTTC. Protein sequence: CSARTVAGAYNEQFF.

The chain links TRBV9 to TRBJ2-3; no clear D. Germline V gene data show CDR1 as SGDLS and CDR2 as YYNGEE. This CDR3 contains 16 residues. V shed 0 bases and J shed 5 bases, with 16 bases lying between them. CDR3 sequence: CASSVDPWGRQDTQYF. The CDR3 nucleotides read TGTGCCAGCAGCGTAGACCCCTGGGGAAGGCAAGATACGCAGTATTTT.

This clonotype appeared a few times. V usage is TRBV5-1 and J usage is TRBJ1-2; maybe TRBD1 (6 bases). The CDR3 sequence is 14 residues long. Trimming left V 4 bases short and J 4 bases short, with 14 bases between. Germline-derived CDR1 and CDR2 are SGHRS and YFSETQ. CDR3 sequence reads: CASSQGGGLYGYTF. CDR3 nucleotides: TGCGCCAGCAGCCAAGGTGGGGGGCTCTATGGCTACACCTTC.

This clonotype has at least ten counts. The chain uses TRBV12-3 or TRBV12-4 and TRBJ2-2; TRBD2 might be the D (5 bases). The V gene lost 2 bases and the J gene lost 4 bases, with 11 bases spanning the gap. The CDR3 covers 15 residues. CDR3 DNA sequence: TGTGCCAGCAGTTTACTACTAGGGCCCACCGGGGAGCTGTTTTTT. It encodes CASSLLLGPTGELFF.

This clonotype was recorded many times. This chain connects TRBV12-3 or TRBV12-4 to TRBJ1-2; 10 bases match TRBD1. J lost 6 bases, V lost 3 bases, and 4 bases had no gene match. The CDR3 spans 14 residues. The CDR3 here is CASSLTGGIDGYTF. For the CDR3, the DNA is TGTGCCAGCAGTTTGACAGGGGGCATCGATGGCTACACCTTC.

Note on this clonotype: A much bigger clone sits one base away, suggesting this may be a read error. The chain recombines TRBV12-3 or TRBV12-4 with TRBJ2-5; TRBD2 might be the D (5 bases). The CDR3 runs 11 residues. CDR3 nucleotides: TGTACCAGCAGTAGGAGGGAGACCCAGTACTTC. Protein product: CTSSRRETQYF.

This clonotype showed up many times. The V and J genes are TRBV20-1 and TRBJ2-7; D is uncertain. Germline V gene lookup returns CDR1 DFQATT and CDR2 SNEGSKA (reference sequence). Trimming cost V 4 bases and J 2 bases, with 15 bases left between them. The CDR3 sequence is 14 residues long. The CDR3 reads CSANGVGFAYEQYF. The CDR3 DNA reads TGCAGTGCTAATGGTGTAGGGTTTGCCTACGAGCAGTACTTC.

Only a few counts were recorded for this clonotype. The chain recombines TRBV28 with TRBJ2-7; 10 bases fit TRBD2. The V gene's germline CDR1 is MDHEN and CDR2 SYDVKM. Losses at the gene ends were 6 bases for V and 6 bases for J; bases not matched to a gene: 8. The CDR3 has 14 amino acids. DNA for the CDR3: TGTGCCAGCAGGCCTACTAGCGGGATAGGCGAGCAGTACTTC. It specifies CASRPTSGIGEQYF.

The CDR3 loop reads CSGQDGNQPQHF. The DNA of the CDR3 is TGCTCCGGACAGGATGGCAATCAGCCCCAGCATTTT. The gene calls are TRBV29-1 and TRBJ1-5; TRBD1 matches at 7 bases. Germline loops: CDR1 SQVTM, CDR2 ANQGSEA. The CDR3 extends over 12 amino acids. Full variable domain (remainder filled in from reference TRBV29-1 and TRBJ1-5): SAVISQKPSRDICQRGTSLTIQCQVDSQVTMMFWYRQQPGQSLTLIATANQGSEATYESGFVIDKFPISRPNLTFSTLTVSNMSPEDSSIYLCSGQDGNQPQHFGDGTRLSIL.

This clonotype has at least ten counts. V gene TRBV6-1 combines with J gene TRBJ2-3, with D perhaps matching TRBD1 (6 bases). The germline V gene encodes CDR1 MNHNS and CDR2 SASEGT. The V end was cut by 1 base, the J end by 6 bases, with 8 bases between. The CDR3 sequence is 13 residues long. CDR3 in amino acids: CASSEGQGDTQYF. CDR3 nucleotides: TGTGCCAGCAGTGAAGGGCAGGGGGATACGCAGTATTTT.

This clonotype appeared many times. The V and J genes are TRBV2 and TRBJ2-3; possibly TRBD1 or TRBD2 for D (6 bases each). The CDR3 is made up of 16 amino acids. Germline V CDR1 and CDR2: SNHLY, FYNNEI. Trimming removed 2 bases from V and 2 bases from J, with 14 bases in between. In DNA form, the CDR3 reads TGTGCCAGCAGTGAAACCCTAGGGGGGTCCACAGATACGCAGTATTTT. It translates to CASSETLGGSTDTQYF.

This clonotype was recorded many times. The chain has TRBV28 and TRBJ1-5, with D maybe TRBD1 (6 bases). Germline V gives CDR1 MDHEN, CDR2 SYDVKM. Deletions cut 11 bases from V and 7 bases from J, with 15 bases between. The length of the CDR3 is 12 residues. The CDR3 protein is CASNRVEQPQHF. CDR3 in DNA: TGTGCCTCCAACAGGGTCGAACAGCCCCAGCATTTT.

The chain employs TRBV7-2 and TRBJ2-7; 9 nucleotides agree with TRBD2. V lost 5 bases to trimming and J lost 5 bases; unmatched junction nucleotides: 4. In germline, CDR1 is SGHTA, CDR2 FQGNSA. This CDR3 is 13 amino acids long. CDR3 residues: CASSHSGSDEQYF. The CDR3 DNA is TGTGCCAGCAGCCATAGCGGGAGCGACGAGCAGTACTTC.

The chain couples TRBV4-1 to TRBJ1-2; perhaps TRBD1 as D (5 bases). Between the trimmed V and J ends, which lost 0 bases and 6 bases, there was a span of 11 bases. The V gene's germline CDR1 is MGHRA and CDR2 YSYEKL. This CDR3 contains 14 residues. CDR3 protein: CASSQDRGRDGYTF. CDR3 nucleotide sequence: TGCGCCAGCAGCCAAGATAGGGGCAGGGATGGCTACACCTTC.

This clonotype was detected a few times. The chain combines TRBV5-1 with TRBJ2-3; D unresolved. The CDR3 length is 15 residues. Per germline, CDR1 SGHRS and CDR2 YFSETQ. Between the trimmed V and J ends, which lost 0 bases and 2 bases, there was a span of 10 bases. CDR3 protein: CASSLVGELTDTQYF. The CDR3 coding sequence is TGCGCCAGCAGCTTGGTTGGGGAACTCACAGATACGCAGTATTTT.

The chain uses TRBV6-2 or TRBV6-3 and TRBJ2-7, with D maybe TRBD2 (5 bases). Trimming took 2 bases from V and 0 from J, leaving 8 bases between them. CDR1 is MNHEY, CDR2 SVGEGT, per germline. The CDR3 length is 14 residues. Here the CDR3 reads CASSYAGNSYEQYF. The CDR3 DNA reads TGTGCCAGCAGTTACGCGGGTAACTCCTACGAGCAGTACTTC.